The 13 T cell receptor beta chains listed next were all sequenced from one sample in a study of blood T cell repertoires in COVID-19. The protocol was immunoSEQ multiplex PCR, while the TCRdb copy is restricted to in-frame clones and leaves out a portion. Here the sample spans around 180,000 clones, less than 85% being singletons. The sample consisted of peripheral blood. The receptors were sampled from a human donor in a cohort sampled during active COVID-19.

This clone was seen a few times. This chain connects TRBV3-1 (or the pseudogene TRBV3-2) to TRBJ1-5; D perhaps matches TRBD1 (5 bases). From germline, CDR1 is LGHDT and CDR2 YNNKEL (reference sequence). Trimming took 4 bases from V and 4 from J, leaving 14 bases between them. The CDR3 contains 15 residues. The chain's CDR3 is CASSPTADSNQPQHF. Written as DNA, the CDR3 is TGTGCCAGCAGCCCTACTGCCGACAGTAATCAGCCCCAGCATTTT.

The genes are TRBV19 and TRBJ2-3; D might be TRBD2 (6 bases). The V gene lost 3 bases and the J gene lost 9 bases, with 16 bases spanning the gap. This CDR3 spans 14 amino acids. Germline CDR1 reads LNHDA; CDR2 reads SQIVND (reference sequence). Written as DNA, the CDR3 is TGTGCCAGTAGTATTAGACTAACACGGGGGACGCAGTATTTT. This encodes CASSIRLTRGTQYF.

The chain is built from TRBV6-1 and TRBJ2-1; 8 bases are a match to TRBD2. Unmatched junction bases numbered 6, after V lost 3 bases and J lost 2 bases. CDR3 length equals 16 residues. Germline CDR1 MNHNS, CDR2 SASEGT. This CDR3 reads CASSDGGGPTYNEQFF. The CDR3 DNA is TGTGCCAGCAGTGACGGGGGGGGGCCCACCTACAATGAGCAGTTCTTC.

In this sample, this clone turned up once. The chain recombines TRBV7-9 with TRBJ1-3; D is unresolved. Germline V gene data show CDR1 as SEHNR and CDR2 as FQNEAQ (reference sequence). The CDR3 runs to 14 residues. With 5 bases removed from V and 8 bases from J, the gap between germline ends came to 16 bases. The CDR3 is CASSPPDPRDTIYF. DNA of the CDR3: TGTGCCAGCAGCCCCCCGGATCCCCGGGACACCATATATTTT.

CDR3 DNA: TGTGCCAGCAGCCCAACCGGGACAGGGCTTCTGAACTCCTACAATGAGCAGTTCTTC. This encodes CASSPTGTGLLNSYNEQFF. The chain joins TRBV7-3 to TRBJ2-1, with 9 bases matching TRBD1. The junction had 14 bases not matched to a gene; V was cut back by 5 bases and J by 0 bases. The CDR3 totals 19 residues. Germline V lookup: CDR1 SGHTA, CDR2 FQGTGA.

V and J are TRBV4-1 and TRBJ1-4; D possibly corresponds to TRBD1 (5 bases). The CDR3 is 15 amino acids. Per germline, CDR1 MGHRA and CDR2 YSYEKL. V was trimmed by 1 base and J by 4 bases, leaving 10 bases between them. The CDR3 protein is CASSQVGGDNEKLFF. The CDR3 nucleotides read TGCGCCAGCAGCCAAGTTGGGGGGGATAATGAAAAACTGTTTTTT.

This clone was recorded once. The chain employs TRBV7-9 and TRBJ2-7; the match to TRBD2 covers 7 bases. Germline loops: CDR1 SEHNR, CDR2 FQNEAQ (reference sequence). Losses at the gene ends were 5 bases for V and 7 bases for J; bases not matched to a gene: 17. This CDR3 has 16 amino acids. The CDR3 loop reads CASSPSGGPSWYEQYF. In nucleotides, the CDR3 is TGTGCCAGCAGCCCCTCGGGGGGTCCCTCTTGGTATGAGCAGTACTTC.

V is TRBV13 and J is TRBJ1-1; D ambiguous. Germline CDR1 PRHDT, CDR2 FYEKMQ (reference sequence). This CDR3 comprises 12 residues. The V gene lost 5 bases and the J gene lost 11 bases, with 15 bases spanning the gap. The CDR3 reads CASSPPVGRAFF. For the CDR3, the DNA is TGTGCCAGCAGCCCTCCCGTGGGCCGGGCTTTCTTT.

The chain couples TRBV25-1 to TRBJ2-7; 7 bases match TRBD2. CDR1 is MGHDK, CDR2 SYGVNS, per germline. Trimming at V came to 5 bases and at J to 7 bases, leaving 14 bases not matched to a gene. The CDR3 loop spans 15 amino acids. The CDR3 loop is CASSKWQRGSGEQYF. In nucleotides, the CDR3 is TGTGCCAGCAGTAAATGGCAGCGGGGCTCGGGGGAGCAGTACTTC.

The genes are TRBV3-1 (or the pseudogene TRBV3-2) and TRBJ1-1; D may be TRBD1 (6 bases). V was clipped by 1 base and J by 1 base, with 16 bases between them. CDR3 length: 17 residues. CDR1 is LGHDT and CDR2 is YNNKEL in the germline V gene (reference sequence). The CDR3 here is CASSQAGRGEGNTEAFF. The CDR3 region has the DNA TGTGCCAGCAGCCAAGCTGGCAGGGGCGAGGGGAACACTGAAGCTTTCTTT.

The CDR3 DNA follows: TGTGCCAGTAGTGCGAGGACAGAAGTGCCTGAAGCTTTCTTT. Residues: CASSARTEVPEAFF. J is TRBJ1-1 and V is TRBV19; D is possibly TRBD1 (6 bases). Germline CDR1 reads LNHDA; CDR2 reads SQIVND (reference sequence). This CDR3 spans 14 amino acids. V shed 5 bases and J shed 6 bases, with 16 bases lying between them.

The chain recombines TRBV25-1 with TRBJ1-4; TRBD1 might be the D (5 bases). The CDR3 runs 16 residues. The V gene's germline CDR1 is MGHDK and CDR2 SYGVNS. The germline V and J ends were trimmed by 6 bases and 8 bases, with 22 bases remaining between them. CDR3 bases: TGTGCCAGCAGCGAGCGATTGATGAGAAGGGGAGAAAAACTGTTTTTT. Translated: CASSERLMRRGEKLFF.

The rearrangement links TRBV12-3 or TRBV12-4 to TRBJ1-2, with D maybe TRBD1 (5 bases). V was pared by 6 bases and J by 6 bases, with 14 bases between. The CDR3 consists of 13 residues. CDR3 DNA: TGTGCCAGCAGCCGCCCGGGAGGGGATGGCTACACCTTC. This gives the protein CASSRPGGDGYTF.